Shown below are 21 T cell receptor beta chains from a single sample sequenced in a study of a mutant IDH1 vaccine in newly diagnosed glioma. Sequencing was performed with immunoSEQ multiplex PCR; in TCRdb, only in-frame clones are kept and a portion is missing. The sample consists of tens of thousands of clones, around 60% of them appearing once. These receptors' targets are unknown. Time point meaning: week 47, end of study. Every vaccine dose comprised 300 ug of mutant IDH1 20-mer peptide plus topical imiquimod. The sequencing here drew on peripheral blood mononuclear cells (PBMCs), taken from a glioma patient whose treatment included an IDH1 peptide vaccine. These receptors all stem from a man aged 40-50 years with glioma. Some clones in this sample may be carry-over from other donors' samples.

The J gene is TRBJ1-2, the V gene TRBV30, with D possibly being TRBD1 (5 bases). This CDR3 is 12 amino acids long. V lost 5 bases and J 8 bases, leaving 15 bases between the germline ends. Germline values: CDR1 GTSNPN, CDR2 SVGIG (reference sequence). The CDR3 nucleotides read TGTGCCTGGGGACCCTCAGGGTTAGGCTACACCTTC. It encodes CAWGPSGLGYTF.

This chain connects TRBV9 to TRBJ2-5, with 7 positions matching TRBD1. The CDR3 length is 14 residues. Per germline, CDR1 SGDLS and CDR2 YYNGEE. The J segment lost 4 bases and the V segment lost 0 bases, leaving 3 bases of the junction unmatched. CDR3 in amino acids: CASSVGAGGETQYF. The CDR3 DNA follows: TGTGCCAGCAGCGTAGGTGCAGGGGGAGAGACCCAGTACTTC.

This chain joins TRBV6-5 and TRBJ2-1; 9 positions match TRBD2. The CDR3 is made up of 15 amino acids. CDR1 and CDR2 from the germline V gene are MNHEY and SVGAGI. V shed 4 bases and J 7 bases; nucleotides not matched to a gene: 8. CDR3 bases: TGTGCCAGCAGTTCAGCGGGGGGCGGGGGGAATGAGCAGTTCTTC. It yields the protein CASSSAGGGGNEQFF.

The chain employs TRBV15 and TRBJ1-5; D is undetermined. Trimming took 6 bases from V and 3 from J, leaving 6 bases between them. CDR3 length equals 12 residues. Germline V CDR1 and CDR2: LNHNV, YYDKDF (reference sequence). This CDR3 reads CATSRANQPQHF. In DNA form, the CDR3 reads TGTGCCACCAGTCGGGCCAATCAGCCCCAGCATTTT.

This clone occurred a few times. This rearrangement joins TRBV6-1 to TRBJ1-2; the D is unclear. There are 13 residues in the CDR3. The V end lost 7 bases, the J end lost 5 bases, and 14 bases lay between the germline ends. Per germline, CDR1 MNHNS and CDR2 SASEGT. Here the CDR3 DNA reads TGTGCCAGCAAGCCGGGTCTAGATTATGGCTACACCTTC. Its protein is CASKPGLDYGYTF.

The chain combines TRBV25-1 with TRBJ2-1; 8 positions match TRBD1. From germline, CDR1 is MGHDK and CDR2 SYGVNS. V gave up 3 bases and J gave up 1 base; unmatched junction bases: 5. The CDR3 sequence is 16 residues long. The CDR3 region is CASSDPGGFSYNEQFF. The CDR3 nucleotides are TGTGCCAGCAGTGATCCAGGGGGCTTTTCCTACAATGAGCAGTTCTTC.

V gene TRBV10-1 combines with J gene TRBJ1-2; TRBD1 might be the D (6 bases). Per germline, CDR1 WNHNN and CDR2 SYGVQD (reference sequence). Trimming pared 0 bases from V and 14 bases from J, leaving 13 bases between. CDR3 size: 12 residues. For the CDR3, the DNA is TGCGCCAGCAGTGAGTCGGGCCGGGGGCAAACCTTC. This gives the protein CASSESGRGQTF.

Relative to its sample, this clone is medium-sized (0.01 to 0.1%). The junction departs from germline at one end; a sequencing error may be responsible. This chain joins TRBV4-1 and TRBJ1-5, with D possibly being TRBD1 (5 bases). CDR3 length equals 15 residues. Germline V gene data show CDR1 as MGHRA and CDR2 as YSYEKL. The CDR3: CASSQDFRDGQPQHF. The DNA for the CDR3 is TGCGCCAGCAGTCAAGATTTTAGGGACGGACAGCCCCAGCATTTT.

V is TRBV18 and J is TRBJ2-5; 8 nucleotides match TRBD2. The DNA end is more similar to TRBJ2-7, so the J call may be wrong. The V gene's germline CDR1 is KGHSH and CDR2 LQKENI. The CDR3 spans 14 residues. CDR3 DNA: TGTGCCAGCTCACCACCTAGCGGGGACTACGAGCAGTACTTC. It specifies CASSPPSGDYEQYF.

This clone has just a few counts. V gene TRBV6-6 combines with J gene TRBJ1-1; D might be TRBD1 (5 bases). Trimming shortened V by 10 bases and J by 1 base, and 13 bases separated the two germline ends. Germline V lookup: CDR1 MNHNY, CDR2 SVGAGI (reference sequence). This CDR3 region has 13 residues. The CDR3 DNA reads TGTGCCACCACACTGACAGCGAACACTGAAGCTTTCTTT. It translates to CATTLTANTEAFF.

There are a few counts of this clone. This chain links TRBV27 with TRBJ1-2, with a possible D match to TRBD1 (6 bases). V lost 10 bases and J 6 bases, leaving 15 bases between the germline ends. CDR1 and CDR2 (germline): MNHEY, SMNVEV (reference sequence). The CDR3 runs 12 residues. CDR3 sequence reads: CATLEGVHGYTF. CDR3 nucleotides: TGTGCCACCCTGGAGGGGGTTCATGGCTACACCTTC.

The V gene is TRBV27, the J gene TRBJ1-6, with TRBD1 as a possible D gene (6 bases). The V and J ends lost 5 bases and 9 bases respectively, with 14 bases between them. The germline V gene encodes CDR1 MNHEY and CDR2 SMNVEV (reference sequence). CDR3 length: 14 amino acids. CDR3 nucleotides: TGTGCCAGCAGTCGAGGGACATCCCGTTCACCCCTCCACTTT. Protein product: CASSRGTSRSPLHF.

J is TRBJ1-2 and V is TRBV18, with D uncertain. There are 14 residues in the CDR3. V was clipped by 5 bases and J by 2 bases, with 12 bases between them. From germline, CDR1 is KGHSH and CDR2 LQKENI. Here the CDR3 reads CASSFGQENYGYTF. In nucleotides, the CDR3 is TGTGCCAGCTCATTTGGGCAGGAAAACTATGGCTACACCTTC.

The genes are TRBV10-2 and TRBJ2-7, with TRBD1 identical over 8 bases. Per germline, CDR1 WSHSY and CDR2 SAAADI. V lost 3 bases, J lost 3 bases, and 10 bases stayed unmatched. The CDR3 runs to 16 residues. CDR3 sequence: CASSDMGTGGNYEQYF. CDR3 nucleotides: TGCGCCAGCAGTGATATGGGGACAGGCGGGAACTACGAGCAGTACTTC.

This clone was counted a single time. V is TRBV7-9 and J is TRBJ1-1; 9 bases are a match to TRBD1. The CDR3 is 14 amino acids. Germline-derived CDR1 and CDR2 are SEHNR and FQNEAQ (reference sequence). J lost 6 bases, V lost 1 base, and 3 bases had no gene match. CDR3 bases: TGTGCCAGCAGCTTAGGGACAGGGGCCGCTGAAGCTTTCTTT. It yields the protein CASSLGTGAAEAFF.

CDR3 coding DNA: TGTGCCAGCAGCCGCCAGGGGGATACGCAGTATTTT. Translating gives CASSRQGDTQYF. The chain combines TRBV5-6 with TRBJ2-3, with TRBD1 as a possible D gene (6 bases). The germline gives CDR1 SGHDT, CDR2 YYEEEE. The CDR3 contains 12 residues. The V end was cut by 4 bases, the J end by 6 bases, with 9 bases between. The full variable domain, with the rest looked up from reference TRBV5-6 and TRBJ2-3, is DAGVTQSPTHLIKTRGQQVTLRCSPKSGHDTVSWYQQALGQGPQFIFQYYEEEERQRGNFPDRFSGHQFPNYSSELNVNALLLGDSALYLCASSRQGDTQYFGPGTRLTVL.

This chain joins TRBV7-9 and TRBJ2-7; 8 nucleotides match TRBD1. The CDR3 sequence is 16 residues long. V lost 0 bases, J lost 4 bases, and 8 bases stayed unmatched. Germline values: CDR1 SEHNR, CDR2 FQNEAQ (reference sequence). Written as DNA, the CDR3 is TGTGCCAGCAGCTTAGCGAGGGACAGGAGCTCTTACGAGCAGTACTTC. It specifies CASSLARDRSSYEQYF.

This clone was counted only a few times. This sequence joins TRBV27 and TRBJ2-2; D perhaps matches TRBD1 (6 bases). Trimming cost V 5 bases and J 0 bases, with 10 bases left between them. Germline lookup yields CDR1 MNHEY and CDR2 SMNVEV (reference sequence). This CDR3 region has 15 residues. CDR3 sequence (DNA): TGTGCCAGCAGTGGTGGGGGCCCGAACACCGGGGAGCTGTTTTTT. Translating gives CASSGGGPNTGELFF.

This rearrangement joins TRBV6-5 to TRBJ2-7; tentatively, D is TRBD1 (6 bases). The V gene's germline CDR1 is MNHEY and CDR2 SVGAGI. The CDR3 has 14 amino acids. V shed 3 bases and J shed 7 bases, with 16 bases lying between them. This CDR3 is CASSYERGQGEQYF. CDR3 coding DNA: TGTGCCAGCAGTTATGAAAGGGGCCAGGGGGAGCAGTACTTC.

This chain links TRBV7-2 with TRBJ2-1; 9 nucleotides line up with TRBD2. Germline assignment: CDR1 SGHTA and CDR2 FQGNSA. After removal of 4 bases from V and 2 bases from J, the junction contained 3 bases not matched to a gene. This CDR3 contains 15 residues. The CDR3 protein is CASSSSGMAYNEQFF. The CDR3 DNA reads as TGTGCCAGCAGCTCTAGCGGGATGGCCTACAATGAGCAGTTCTTC.

V is TRBV6-5 and J is TRBJ2-1; D call uncertain. Trimming cost V 4 bases and J 2 bases, with 12 bases left between them. This CDR3 is 15 amino acids long. Germline loops: CDR1 MNHEY, CDR2 SVGAGI. CDR3 loop: CASSSLRKTYNEQFF. CDR3 sequence (DNA): TGTGCCAGCAGTTCGCTAAGGAAAACCTACAATGAGCAGTTCTTC.